The present T cell receptor (beta chain) was sequenced within a study of PD-1 blockade in classical Hodgkin lymphoma. About this clone: The antigen remains undetermined.

CDR1 SGHVS and CDR2 FQNEAQ come from the germline V gene. This CDR3 spans 16 amino acids. Trimming shortened V by 1 base and J by 0 bases, and 12 bases separated the two germline ends. General study results and limits: By cycle point C4D1, TCR diversity had risen significantly in CD4+ cells (but not CD8+ cells). Complete responders had baseline diversity similar to newly diagnosed patients.

The table came from immunoSEQ multiplex PCR; TCRdb's copy has only in-frame clones and leaves some out. The table shows about 93,000 clones, with roughly 79% occurring only once. Following autologous stem cell transplantation, relapse occurred in every patient, and exposure to brentuximab vedotin varied. The source of this sequence is a human donor with classical Hodgkin lymphoma. The material was peripheral blood mononuclear cells (PBMCs), obtained before the second cycle of nivolumab. The V gene is TRBV7-8, the J gene TRBJ2-5, with a possible D match to TRBD2 (6 bases). The CDR3 nucleotides are TGTGCCAGCAGCTTAGGAAGCCTAGCGAACCAAGAGACCCAGTACTTC. Translated: CASSLGSLANQETQYF.